Listed here are 6 T cell receptor beta chains from one sample, sequenced in a study of blood T cell repertoires in COVID-19. Repertoires were generated with immunoSEQ multiplex PCR, while TCRdb's copy carries only in-frame clones and drops some. The sample has about 88,000 clones; more than 90% are singletons. Material: peripheral blood. The receptors were gathered from a man aged 60-69 years with acute or convalescent COVID-19.

The chain couples TRBV6-6 to TRBJ2-6; tentative D call: TRBD1 (5 bases). V lost 6 bases and J 5 bases, leaving 17 bases between the germline ends. Per the germline V gene, CDR1 is MNHNY and CDR2 is SVGAGI (reference sequence). This CDR3 is built from 16 residues. The CDR3 bases are TGTGCCAGCAGCCCCTCGACAGCGTCCAGGGCCAACGTCCTGACTTTC. Translated: CASSPSTASRANVLTF.

This rearrangement joins TRBV5-1 to TRBJ1-4; 7 bases map to TRBD1. The CDR3 covers 16 residues. J gave up 4 bases and V 1 base, and 7 bases lay outside the gene matches. Per germline, CDR1 SGHRS and CDR2 YFSETQ. This chain's CDR3 is CASSLQGGGNNEKLFF. In DNA, the CDR3 is TGCGCCAGCAGCTTGCAAGGGGGCGGCAATAATGAAAAACTGTTTTTT.

This clone was picked up one time. The chain recombines TRBV2 with TRBJ2-7; 8 bases fit TRBD2. Germline CDR1 SNHLY, CDR2 FYNNEI. V shed 6 bases and J 2 bases; nucleotides not matched to a gene: 6. The CDR3 runs to 14 residues. CDR3 DNA: TGTGCCAGCAGAGTAAGCGGGAGTCCCTACGAGCAGTACTTC. The encoded protein is CASRVSGSPYEQYF.

The J gene is TRBJ2-7, the V gene TRBV6-6; 10 positions agree with TRBD2. Germline-derived CDR1 and CDR2 are MNHNY and SVGAGI (reference sequence). Trimming took 6 bases from V and 0 from J; bases not matched to a gene: 8. The CDR3 runs to 16 residues. CDR3 loop: CASRSLSGRASYEQYF. CDR3 coding DNA: TGTGCCAGCAGGAGCCTAAGCGGGAGGGCCTCCTACGAGCAGTACTTC.

V and J are TRBV5-1 and TRBJ2-2; tentatively, D is TRBD1 (6 bases). The V gene's germline CDR1 is SGHRS and CDR2 YFSETQ. This CDR3 is built from 16 residues. Trimming cost V 5 bases and J 4 bases, with 18 bases left between them. CDR3: CASSDTTGISTGELFF. Written as DNA, the CDR3 is TGCGCCAGCAGTGACACTACAGGGATTAGCACCGGGGAGCTGTTTTTT.

This clone was observed a single time. The chain joins TRBV6-6 to TRBJ2-7; TRBD2 agrees at 11 bases. After removal of 5 bases from V and 3 bases from J, the junction contained 6 bases not matched to a gene. Germline V gives CDR1 MNHNY, CDR2 SVGAGI (reference sequence). The CDR3 covers 15 residues. The CDR3 region is CASSTSGTSGYEQYF. CDR3 nucleotides: TGTGCCAGCAGTACATCCGGGACTAGCGGCTACGAGCAGTACTTC.